This T cell receptor (beta chain) was captured by sequencing in a study of shared clonotypes between healthy human individuals. The CDR3 loop spans 14 amino acids. CDR1 is SGHVS, CDR2 FNYEAQ, per germline. The V end was cut by 4 bases, the J end by 9 bases, with 18 bases between. Libraries were prepared by immunoSEQ multiplex PCR; TCRdb keeps only in-frame clonotypes and omits some of them. The table records about 1.5 million clones, around 95% of them present only once. The sequence came from a man aged 25-40 years in good health. The chain recombines TRBV7-6 with TRBJ2-5; D is tentatively TRBD1 or TRBD2 (6 bases each). Sequencing was done on a sample of naive CD4+ T cells sorted from blood. Subset described: CD45RA+ positively selected. DNA of the CDR3: TGTGCCAGCAGCTCCGGGGGCCGACCCTCGTCCCAGTACTTC. It codes for CASSSGGRPSSQYF.